The text below deals with one T cell receptor beta chain. The PCR used 60 Vbeta and 13 Jbeta primers. Only in-frame clones appear in the TCRdb table, and some are missing; sequencing was by immunoSEQ multiplex PCR. The table shows 130,000 to 150,000 clones, with about 80% occurring only once. This entry is derived from a study of cytomegalovirus exposure and HLA in healthy donors. Study background: Some 80 million unique TCRs from HLA-typed donors were held in an early data release.

Despite likely unrecorded immune exposures, the donors were nominally healthy at the time of sampling. The V gene lost 0 bases and the J gene lost 1 base, with 9 bases spanning the gap. The CDR3 extends over 15 amino acids. CDR1 is SGDLS and CDR2 is YYNGEE in the germline V gene. The sample consisted of PBMCs. The genes are TRBV9 and TRBJ2-3; a weak D match, TRBD2 (6 bases). The origin of this receptor is a man in his forties in good health and CMV-seronegative. This chain's CDR3 is CASSVDPGGTDTQYF. The CDR3 DNA reads TGTGCCAGCAGCGTAGATCCGGGGGGCACAGATACGCAGTATTTT.